This T cell receptor beta chain originates from a study of blood T cell repertoires in COVID-19. This clone came up once. The assay was immunoSEQ multiplex PCR, and TCRdb's table has in-frame clones only and misses some. The sample has 150,000 or so clones, 90% seen once. Germline-derived CDR1 and CDR2 are MDHEN and SYDVKM. The CDR3 is 12 amino acids. Trimming took 6 bases from V and 2 from J, leaving 5 bases between them. The chain couples TRBV28 to TRBJ1-3; D remains ambiguous. Source material: peripheral blood. This TCR was sampled from a man between 45 and 60 years old with acute or convalescent COVID-19. The CDR3 sequence: CASSPPGNTIYF. CDR3 in DNA: TGTGCCAGCAGCCCTCCTGGAAACACCATATATTTT.